The 2 T cell receptor beta chains below all came from one sample that was sequenced in a study of cytomegalovirus exposure and HLA in healthy donors. PCR involved 60 Vbeta and 13 Jbeta primers. The data were produced by immunoSEQ multiplex PCR, yet TCRdb's version contains in-frame clones alone and is incomplete. This sample carries 110,000 or so clones, about 81% of them seen once, and the ten largest clones take about 2.2%. The sample comprised PBMCs. These receptors came from a man aged 30-40 years in good health and CMV-seronegative.

The chain is built from TRBV25-1 and TRBJ2-1, with D maybe TRBD1 (5 bases). V was clipped by 3 bases and J by 4 bases, with 13 bases between them. Germline CDR1 and CDR2: MGHDK and SYGVNS. The CDR3 extends over 15 amino acids. For the CDR3, the DNA is TGTGCCAGCAGTGAGGCGTCAGGGAAGTACAATGAGCAGTTCTTC. Residues: CASSEASGKYNEQFF. The full variable domain, with the rest looked up from reference TRBV25-1 and TRBJ2-1, is EADIYQTPRYLVIGTGKKITLECSQTMGHDKMYWYQQDPGMELHLIHYSYGVNSTEKGDLSSESTVSRIRTEHFPLTLESARPSHTSQYLCASSEASGKYNEQFFGPGTRLTVL.

This clone has just a few counts. The genes are TRBV25-1 and TRBJ2-3, with 10 bases fitting TRBD2. Germline values: CDR1 MGHDK, CDR2 SYGVNS. The V and J ends lost 3 bases and 5 bases, in that order; junction bases with no gene match: 5. The CDR3 covers 15 residues. DNA of the CDR3: TGTGCCAGCAGTGAGCTAGCGGGAGCGGAAGATACGCAGTATTTT. Amino acid sequence: CASSELAGAEDTQYF.